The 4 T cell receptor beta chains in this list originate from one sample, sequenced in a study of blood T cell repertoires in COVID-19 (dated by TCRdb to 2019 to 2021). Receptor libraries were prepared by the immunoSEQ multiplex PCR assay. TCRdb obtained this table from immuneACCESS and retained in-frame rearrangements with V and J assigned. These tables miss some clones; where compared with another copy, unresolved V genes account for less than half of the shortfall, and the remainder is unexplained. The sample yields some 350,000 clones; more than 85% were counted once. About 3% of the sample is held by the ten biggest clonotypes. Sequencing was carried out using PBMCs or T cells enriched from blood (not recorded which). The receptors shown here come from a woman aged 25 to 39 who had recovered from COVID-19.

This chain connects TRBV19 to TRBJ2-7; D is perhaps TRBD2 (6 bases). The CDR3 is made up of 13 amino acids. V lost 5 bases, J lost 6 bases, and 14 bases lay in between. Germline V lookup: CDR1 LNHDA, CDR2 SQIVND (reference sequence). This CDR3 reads CASSYAGLGEQYF. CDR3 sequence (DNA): TGTGCCAGTAGTTATGCGGGACTCGGCGAGCAGTACTTC.

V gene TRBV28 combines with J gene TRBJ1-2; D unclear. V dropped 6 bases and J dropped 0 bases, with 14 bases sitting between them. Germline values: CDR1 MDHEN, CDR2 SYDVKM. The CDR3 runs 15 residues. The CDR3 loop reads CASRSYYLSNYGYTF. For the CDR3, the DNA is TGTGCCAGCAGATCCTATTACCTTTCTAACTATGGCTACACCTTC.

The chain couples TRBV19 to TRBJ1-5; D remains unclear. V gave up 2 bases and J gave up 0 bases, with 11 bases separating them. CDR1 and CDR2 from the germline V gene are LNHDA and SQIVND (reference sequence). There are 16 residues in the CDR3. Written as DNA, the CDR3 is TGTGCCAGTAGTATATTGCCAGAGGTTAGCAATCAGCCCCAGCATTTT. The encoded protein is CASSILPEVSNQPQHF. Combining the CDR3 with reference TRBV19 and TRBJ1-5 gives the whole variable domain DGGITQSPKYLFRKEGQNVTLSCEQNLNHDAMYWYRQDPGQGLRLIYYSQIVNDFQKGDIAEGYSVSREKKESFPLTVTSAQKNPTAFYLCASSILPEVSNQPQHFGDGTRLSIL.

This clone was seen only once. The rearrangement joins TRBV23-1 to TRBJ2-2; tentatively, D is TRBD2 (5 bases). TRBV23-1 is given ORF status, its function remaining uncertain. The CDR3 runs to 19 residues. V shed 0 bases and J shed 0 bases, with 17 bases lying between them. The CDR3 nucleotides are TGCGCCAGCAGTCAATCGCTCGGTAGCGTTTCTTCGAACACCGGGGAGCTGTTTTTT. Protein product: CASSQSLGSVSSNTGELFF.